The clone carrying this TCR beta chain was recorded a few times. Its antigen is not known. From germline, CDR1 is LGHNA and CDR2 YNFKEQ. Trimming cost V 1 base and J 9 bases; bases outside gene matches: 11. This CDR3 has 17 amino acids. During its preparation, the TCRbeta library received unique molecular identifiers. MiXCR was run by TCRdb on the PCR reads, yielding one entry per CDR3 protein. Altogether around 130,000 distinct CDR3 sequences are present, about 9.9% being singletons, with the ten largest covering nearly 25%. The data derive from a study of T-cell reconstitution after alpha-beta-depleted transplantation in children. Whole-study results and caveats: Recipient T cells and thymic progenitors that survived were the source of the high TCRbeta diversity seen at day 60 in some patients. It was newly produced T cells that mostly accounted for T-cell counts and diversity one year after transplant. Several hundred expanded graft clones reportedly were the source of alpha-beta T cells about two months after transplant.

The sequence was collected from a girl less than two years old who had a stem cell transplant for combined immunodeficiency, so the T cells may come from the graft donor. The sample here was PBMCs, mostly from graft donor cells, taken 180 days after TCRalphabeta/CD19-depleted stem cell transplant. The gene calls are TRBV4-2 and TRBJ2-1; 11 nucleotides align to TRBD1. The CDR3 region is CASSQGPGTGGSGEQFF. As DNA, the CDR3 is TGTGCCAGCAGCCAAGGTCCCGGGACAGGGGGGTCTGGTGAGCAGTTCTTC.